The text below deals with one T cell receptor (beta chain). The repertoire was sequenced with immunoSEQ multiplex PCR; TCRdb's copy has only in-frame clones and lacks some. The sample carries some 140,000 clones, around four fifths recorded once. This sample was included in a study of blood T cell repertoires in COVID-19. The germline V gene encodes CDR1 SGHVS and CDR2 FQNEAQ. The CDR3 extends over 14 amino acids. V was shortened by 2 bases and J by 0 bases, with 6 bases between the two germline ends. Those who participated ranged in age from roughly 18 to 95 years and resided in 20 to 30 US areas. Participant-given clinical history determined each cohort assignment.

This receptor was obtained from a man aged 25 to 40 who had recovered from COVID-19. This chain uses TRBV7-8 with TRBJ2-3; D is possibly TRBD2 (5 bases). The sample taken for sequencing was PBMCs or T cells enriched from blood (not recorded which). The CDR3 loop reads CASSLSGSTDTQYF. CDR3 DNA: TGTGCCAGCAGCTTAAGCGGCAGCACAGATACGCAGTATTTT.